Below, one TCR beta chain is given with its context. Only one count was recorded for this clone. The specificity of this receptor is unknown. Per-base quality was not reported, and no clone a single base away is much larger than it. The data derive from a study of T cell responses to AZD1222 COVID-19 vaccine (dated by TCRdb to the early 2020s). Background on the whole study: AZD1222 recipients given second doses at about 4 weeks or at about 12 weeks were pooled, since spike-specific TCR depth and breadth were not found to differ between the two schedules. TCR sequencing was performed for 230 to 250 trial participants, of whom around 200 were given two doses of AZD1222 and around 25 were given two doses of MenACWY control vaccine. Trial participants were enrolled into age subgroups of 18-55, 56-69 and 70-plus years, which contained around 150, 29 and 61 TCR-sequenced participants, respectively.

The time point label on this specimen signifies: baseline before first vaccination. Vaccinee samples were obtained from the UK trials COV001 and COV002, which included a single-blind randomized controlled phase 2/3 trial of AZD1222 (ChAdOx1 nCoV-19) in healthy adults. Trial participant PBMC samples were collected at day 0 and day 28 after the second dose for TCRbeta chain sequencing. Summary of the overall study and its limitations: The whole spike protein was spanned by vaccine-associated CD4 TCRs, and dominant responses were seen in regions 160-218 and 743-854. Because no samples from the day 14 peak response were available, repertoires could be characterized only after the peak T cell response. Reportedly, close to half of the unique spike-specific TCRs recognized epitopes lying outside the regions that are mutated in the B.1.351 and B.1.1.7 variants. In the small 56-69-year group, the increase in depth fell short of significance, most likely because of low power. Participants were mostly white British and included more females than males, and it was suggested by the authors that clonal diversity may have been underestimated. Conclusions about previously exposed vaccinees are limited because only five to seven AZD1222 recipients were SARS-CoV-2 seropositive at baseline. A significant rise in spike-specific TCR breadth and depth was observed after two AZD1222 doses relative to day 0 and relative to MenACWY recipients.

From its cysteine to its phenylalanine, the CDR3 spans 16 amino acids. Kept here is only the CDR3 DNA, which spans 48 bases and is read in frame from base 1. CDR1 is given as MNHEY and CDR2 as SMNVEV, both from the germline V gene (reference sequence). From V the trimming removes 6 bases and from J it removes 0 bases, while the gene matches leave 9 bases of the junction unaccounted for. The CDR3 regions of human TCRbeta chains were analyzed by immunosequencing. On the study's bioinformatics: TCRs in the repertoires were compared against a reference library of SARS-CoV-2-specific TCRs that had been generated with the MIRA antigen-specificity platform. Breadth meant the fraction of unique TCRs that were SARS-CoV-2-associated, whereas depth meant the fraction of total T cells that were SARS-CoV-2-associated. Using the MIRA data, each spike-specific TCR was assigned both to the spike region to which the TCR was reactive and to a CD4 or CD8 class. Log10-transformed breadth and depth values were compared by one-way ANOVA with Sidak's multiple comparisons tests. What TCRdb holds here is the immuneACCESS table cut down to in-frame rearrangements. Part of the clones is not present; checked against another copy, under half of the missing clones reflect an unresolved V gene, and the others are unexplained. V and J calls and clone size are as listed in that table; D and trimming were resolved from the DNA. A total of 150,000 to 200,000 clones appear in this sample, over 80% of them only once. Roughly 6% of the sample goes to the ten largest clones.

The sequence derives from an adult in good health. Here the sequenced sample was peripheral blood, taken on day 0 of AZD1222 vaccination. The chain was built from TRBV27 and TRBJ2-7, with 9 bases matching TRBD2. CDR3 protein: CASRLTLAGSSYEQYF. Here is the DNA: TGTGCCAGCAGACTAACTCTAGCGGGGAGCTCCTACGAGCAGTACTTC.